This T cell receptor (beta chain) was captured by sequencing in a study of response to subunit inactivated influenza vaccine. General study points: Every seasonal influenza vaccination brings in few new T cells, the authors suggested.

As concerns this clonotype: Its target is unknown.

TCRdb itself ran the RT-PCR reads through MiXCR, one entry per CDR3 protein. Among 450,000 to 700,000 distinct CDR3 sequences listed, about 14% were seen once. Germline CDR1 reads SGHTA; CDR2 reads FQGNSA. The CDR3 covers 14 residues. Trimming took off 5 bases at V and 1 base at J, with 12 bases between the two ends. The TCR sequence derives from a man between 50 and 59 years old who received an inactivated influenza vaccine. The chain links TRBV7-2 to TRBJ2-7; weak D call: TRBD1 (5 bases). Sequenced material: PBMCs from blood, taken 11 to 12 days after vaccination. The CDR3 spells CASSTRQTSYEQYF. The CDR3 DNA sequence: TGTGCCAGCAGCACTCGACAGACTTCCTACGAGCAGTACTTC.